This T cell receptor beta chain was sequenced during a study of blood T cell repertoires in COVID-19. The CDR3 runs to 16 residues. The ends lost 5 bases at V and 5 bases at J; junction bases unmatched: 12. Germline V gene data show CDR1 as MRHNA and CDR2 as SNTAGT. Per the original data handling: Researchers report that nucleated cell counts were estimated from reference gene primer amplification. Libraries were prepared by immunoSEQ multiplex PCR; TCRdb keeps only in-frame clonotypes and omits some of them. That table is the source of V, J and clone size, and D and trimming were worked out from the DNA. The sample includes approximately 190,000 clones, 84% of them seen just once.

Sequencing was done on a sample of peripheral blood. This sequence originates from a man younger than 40 with active or convalescent COVID-19. The chain uses TRBV6-4 and TRBJ2-5; 9 nucleotides agree with TRBD1. Here the CDR3 DNA reads TGTGCCAGCAGTTCGATGGCCGGGACAGGGCTGGAGACCCAGTACTTC. It specifies CASSSMAGTGLETQYF.